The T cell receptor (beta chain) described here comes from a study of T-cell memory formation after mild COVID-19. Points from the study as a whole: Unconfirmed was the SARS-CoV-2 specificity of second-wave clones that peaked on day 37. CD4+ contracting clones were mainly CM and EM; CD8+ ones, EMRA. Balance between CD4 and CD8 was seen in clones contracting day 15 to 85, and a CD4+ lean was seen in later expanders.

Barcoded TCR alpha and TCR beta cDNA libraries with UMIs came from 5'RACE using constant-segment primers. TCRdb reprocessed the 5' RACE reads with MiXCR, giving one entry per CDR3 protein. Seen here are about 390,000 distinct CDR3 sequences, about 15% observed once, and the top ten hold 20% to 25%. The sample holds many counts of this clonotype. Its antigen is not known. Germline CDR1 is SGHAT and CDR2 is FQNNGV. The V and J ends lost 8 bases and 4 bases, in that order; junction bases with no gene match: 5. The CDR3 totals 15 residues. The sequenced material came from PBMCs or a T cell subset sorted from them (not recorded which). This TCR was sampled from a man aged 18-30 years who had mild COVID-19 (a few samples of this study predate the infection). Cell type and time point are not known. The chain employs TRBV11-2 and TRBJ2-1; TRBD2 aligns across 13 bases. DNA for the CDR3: TGTGCCAGCGGGTCGGGACTAGCGGGGTACAATGAGCAGTTCTTC. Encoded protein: CASGSGLAGYNEQFF.